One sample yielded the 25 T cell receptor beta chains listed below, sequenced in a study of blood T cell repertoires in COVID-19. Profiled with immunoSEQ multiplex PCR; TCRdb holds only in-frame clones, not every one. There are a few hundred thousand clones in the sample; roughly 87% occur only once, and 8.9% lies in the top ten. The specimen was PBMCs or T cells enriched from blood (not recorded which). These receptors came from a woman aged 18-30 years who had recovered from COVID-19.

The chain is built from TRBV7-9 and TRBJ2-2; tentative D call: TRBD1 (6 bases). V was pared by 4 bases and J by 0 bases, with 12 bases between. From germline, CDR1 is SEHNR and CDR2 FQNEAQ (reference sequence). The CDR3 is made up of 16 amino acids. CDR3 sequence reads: CASSSTGTSNTGELFF. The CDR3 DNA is TGTGCCAGCAGCTCCACAGGGACATCGAACACCGGGGAGCTGTTTTTT.

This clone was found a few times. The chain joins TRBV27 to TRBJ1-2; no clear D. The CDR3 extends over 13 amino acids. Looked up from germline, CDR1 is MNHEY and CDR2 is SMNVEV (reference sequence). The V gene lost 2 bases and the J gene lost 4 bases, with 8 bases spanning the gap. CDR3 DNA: TGTGCCAGCAGTTTAGAATCGAGCTATGGCTACACCTTC. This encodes CASSLESSYGYTF.

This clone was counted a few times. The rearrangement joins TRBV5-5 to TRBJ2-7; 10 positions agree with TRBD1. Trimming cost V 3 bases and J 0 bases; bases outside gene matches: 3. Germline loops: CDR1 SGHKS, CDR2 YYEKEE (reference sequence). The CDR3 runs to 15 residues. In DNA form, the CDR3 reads TGTGCCAGCAGCTCAAGGACAGGGGGCTCCTACGAGCAGTACTTC. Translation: CASSSRTGGSYEQYF. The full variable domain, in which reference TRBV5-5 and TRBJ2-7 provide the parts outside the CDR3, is DAGVTQSPTHLIKTRGQQVTLRCSPISGHKSVSWYQQVLGQGPQFIFQYYEKEERGRGNFPDRFSARQFPNYSSELNVNALLLGDSALYLCASSSRTGGSYEQYFGPGTRLTVT.

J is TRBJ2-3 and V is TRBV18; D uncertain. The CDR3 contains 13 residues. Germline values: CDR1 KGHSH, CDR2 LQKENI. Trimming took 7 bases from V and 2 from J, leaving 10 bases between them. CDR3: CASLESFTDTQYF. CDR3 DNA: TGTGCCAGCTTGGAGAGTTTCACAGATACGCAGTATTTT.

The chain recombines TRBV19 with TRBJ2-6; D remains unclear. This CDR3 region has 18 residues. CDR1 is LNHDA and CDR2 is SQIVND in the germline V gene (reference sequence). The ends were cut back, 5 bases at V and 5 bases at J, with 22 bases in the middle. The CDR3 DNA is TGTGCCAGTAGTTGGGTTATGACAAATCACAGTCGGGCCAACGTCCTGACTTTC. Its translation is CASSWVMTNHSRANVLTF.

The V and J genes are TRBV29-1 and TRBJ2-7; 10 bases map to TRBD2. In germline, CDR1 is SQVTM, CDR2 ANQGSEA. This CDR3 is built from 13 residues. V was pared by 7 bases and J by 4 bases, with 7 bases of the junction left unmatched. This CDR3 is CSASGTSVYEQYF. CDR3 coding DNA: TGCAGCGCCTCCGGGACTAGCGTATACGAGCAGTACTTC.

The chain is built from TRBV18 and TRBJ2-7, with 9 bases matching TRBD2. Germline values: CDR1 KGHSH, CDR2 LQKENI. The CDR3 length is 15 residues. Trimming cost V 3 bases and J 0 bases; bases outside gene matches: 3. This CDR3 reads CASSPKAGGSYEQYF. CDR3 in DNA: TGTGCCAGCTCACCGAAAGCGGGGGGCTCCTACGAGCAGTACTTC.

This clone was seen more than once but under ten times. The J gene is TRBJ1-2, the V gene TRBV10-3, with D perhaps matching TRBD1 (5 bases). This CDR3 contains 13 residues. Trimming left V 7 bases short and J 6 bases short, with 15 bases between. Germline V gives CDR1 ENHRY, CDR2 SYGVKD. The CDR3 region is CAINRGREDGYTF. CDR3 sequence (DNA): TGTGCCATCAACCGGGGCAGGGAGGATGGCTACACCTTC.

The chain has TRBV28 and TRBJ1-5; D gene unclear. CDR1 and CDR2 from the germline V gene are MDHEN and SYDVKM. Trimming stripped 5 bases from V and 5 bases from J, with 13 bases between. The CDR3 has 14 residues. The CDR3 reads CASSLGAGYQPQHF. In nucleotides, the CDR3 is TGTGCCAGCAGTCTTGGTGCGGGGTATCAGCCCCAGCATTTT.

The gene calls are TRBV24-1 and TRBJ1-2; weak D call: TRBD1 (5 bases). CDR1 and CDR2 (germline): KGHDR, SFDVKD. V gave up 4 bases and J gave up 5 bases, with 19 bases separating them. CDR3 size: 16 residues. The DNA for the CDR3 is TGTGCCACCAGTGAAGGGTTCTGGGGGGAAATTTATGGCTACACCTTC. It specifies CATSEGFWGEIYGYTF.

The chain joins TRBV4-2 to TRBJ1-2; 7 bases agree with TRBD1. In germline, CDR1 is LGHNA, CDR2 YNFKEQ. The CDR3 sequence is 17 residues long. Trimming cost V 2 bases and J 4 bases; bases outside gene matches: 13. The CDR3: CASSQPGTDSMAYGYTF. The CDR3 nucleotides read TGTGCCAGCAGCCAACCCGGGACAGACAGTATGGCCTATGGCTACACCTTC.

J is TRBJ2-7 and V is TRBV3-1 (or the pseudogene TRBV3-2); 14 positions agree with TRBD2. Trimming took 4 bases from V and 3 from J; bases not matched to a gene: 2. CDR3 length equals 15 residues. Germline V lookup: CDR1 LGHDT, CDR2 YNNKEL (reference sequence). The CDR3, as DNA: TGTGCCAGCAGCCGAGGACTAGCGGGGGGCTACGAGCAGTACTTC. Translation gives CASSRGLAGGYEQYF.

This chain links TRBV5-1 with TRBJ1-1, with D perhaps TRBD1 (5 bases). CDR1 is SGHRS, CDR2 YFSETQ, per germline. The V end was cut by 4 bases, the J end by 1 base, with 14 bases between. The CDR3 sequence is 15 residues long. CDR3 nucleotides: TGCGCCAGCAGCCCAGGGATGTTAAAGAACACTGAAGCTTTCTTT. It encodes CASSPGMLKNTEAFF.

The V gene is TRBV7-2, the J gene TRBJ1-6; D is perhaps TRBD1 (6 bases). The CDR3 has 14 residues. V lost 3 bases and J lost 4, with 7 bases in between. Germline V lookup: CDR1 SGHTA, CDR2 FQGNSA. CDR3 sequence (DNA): TGTGCCAGCAGCTTTCAGGGGTATAATTCACCCCTCCACTTT. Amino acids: CASSFQGYNSPLHF.

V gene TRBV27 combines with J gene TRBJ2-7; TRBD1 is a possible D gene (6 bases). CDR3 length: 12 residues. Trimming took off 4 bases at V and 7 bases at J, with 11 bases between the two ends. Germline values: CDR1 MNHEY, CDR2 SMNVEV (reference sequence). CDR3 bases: TGTGCCAGCAGTTCACCCAGGGGAGAGCAGTACTTC. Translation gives CASSSPRGEQYF.

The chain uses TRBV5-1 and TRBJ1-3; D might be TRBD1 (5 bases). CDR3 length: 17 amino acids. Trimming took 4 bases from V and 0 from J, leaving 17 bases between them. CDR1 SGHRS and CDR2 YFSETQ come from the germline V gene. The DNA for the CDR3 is TGCGCCAGCAGCGAAGTTACAGGCTTCCTCTCTGGAAACACCATATATTTT. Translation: CASSEVTGFLSGNTIYF.

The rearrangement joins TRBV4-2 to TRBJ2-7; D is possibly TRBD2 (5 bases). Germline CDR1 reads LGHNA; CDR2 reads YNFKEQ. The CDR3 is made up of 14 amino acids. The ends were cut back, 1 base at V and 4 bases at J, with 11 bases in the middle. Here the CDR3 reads CASSQGRGWYEQYF. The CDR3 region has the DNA TGTGCCAGCAGCCAAGGACGGGGTTGGTACGAGCAGTACTTC.

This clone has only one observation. CDR3 sequence: CASSTRSTRGEQYF. The DNA of the CDR3 is TGTGCCAGCAGTACCAGATCGACCCGGGGCGAGCAGTACTTC. V and J are TRBV28 and TRBJ2-7; a possible D gene is TRBD2 (5 bases). Germline loops: CDR1 MDHEN, CDR2 SYDVKM. There are 14 residues in the CDR3. V gave up 5 bases and J gave up 6 bases, with 17 bases separating them.

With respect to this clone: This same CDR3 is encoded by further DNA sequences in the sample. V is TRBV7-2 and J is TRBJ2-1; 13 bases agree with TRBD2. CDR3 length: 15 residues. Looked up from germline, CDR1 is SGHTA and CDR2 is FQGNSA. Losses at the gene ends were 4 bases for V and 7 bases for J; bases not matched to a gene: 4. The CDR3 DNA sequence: TGTGCCAGCAGCTCGGGACTAGCGGGGTCTAATGAGCAGTTCTTC. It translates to CASSSGLAGSNEQFF.

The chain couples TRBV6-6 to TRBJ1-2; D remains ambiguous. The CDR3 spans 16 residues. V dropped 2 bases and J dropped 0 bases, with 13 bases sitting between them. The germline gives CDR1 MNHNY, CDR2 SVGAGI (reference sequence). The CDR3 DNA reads TGTGCCAGCAGTTACGGCAGATATTATCCTAACTATGGCTACACCTTC. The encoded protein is CASSYGRYYPNYGYTF.

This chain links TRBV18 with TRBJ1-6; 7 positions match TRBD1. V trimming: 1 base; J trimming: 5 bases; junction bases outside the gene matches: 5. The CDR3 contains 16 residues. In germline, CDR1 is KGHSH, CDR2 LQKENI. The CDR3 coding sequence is TGTGCCAGCTCACCACAGGGAGACAGGGATAATTCACCCCTCCACTTT. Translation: CASSPQGDRDNSPLHF.

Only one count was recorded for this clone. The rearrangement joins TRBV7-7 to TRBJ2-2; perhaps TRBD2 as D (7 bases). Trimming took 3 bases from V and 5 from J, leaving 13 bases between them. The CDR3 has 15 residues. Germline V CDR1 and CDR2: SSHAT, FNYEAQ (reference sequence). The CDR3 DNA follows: TGTGCCAGCAGCTTGGGGGGGCCGAGAACCGGGGAGCTGTTTTTT. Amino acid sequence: CASSLGGPRTGELFF.

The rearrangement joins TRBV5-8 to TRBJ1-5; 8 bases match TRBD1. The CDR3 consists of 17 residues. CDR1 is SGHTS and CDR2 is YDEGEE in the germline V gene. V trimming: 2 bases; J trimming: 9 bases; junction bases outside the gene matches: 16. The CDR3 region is CASSFKFDRGPVAPQHF. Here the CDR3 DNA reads TGTGCCAGCAGCTTTAAATTTGACAGGGGCCCCGTCGCGCCCCAGCATTTT.

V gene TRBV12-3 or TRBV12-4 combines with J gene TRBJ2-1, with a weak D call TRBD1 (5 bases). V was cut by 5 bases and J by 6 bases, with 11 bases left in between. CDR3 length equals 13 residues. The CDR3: CASSQGRANEQFF. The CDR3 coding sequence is TGTGCCAGCAGTCAGGGCCGGGCCAATGAGCAGTTCTTC.

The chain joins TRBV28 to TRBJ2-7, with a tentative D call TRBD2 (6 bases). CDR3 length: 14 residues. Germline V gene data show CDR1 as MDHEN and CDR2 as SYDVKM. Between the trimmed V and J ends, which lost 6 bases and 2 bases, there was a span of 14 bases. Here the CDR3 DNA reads TGTGCCAGCAGGGCCCCGGGACTTGCCTACGAGCAGTACTTC. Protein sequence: CASRAPGLAYEQYF.